The following is a T cell receptor beta chain sequence with its context. What it binds is unknown. These data are taken from a study of T cell responses to AZD1222 COVID-19 vaccine. Broader study findings: Distributed over spike, vaccine-associated CD4 TCRs predominated at 160-218 and 743-854. Reportedly, nearly half the spike-specific TCRs target unmutated variant regions.

Libraries were prepared by immunoSEQ multiplex PCR; TCRdb keeps only in-frame clonotypes and omits some of them. The profile shows approximately 140,000 clones, more than 85% of them singletons. Germline CDR1 reads ENHRY; CDR2 reads SYGVKD. This CDR3 contains 11 residues. V was pared by 5 bases and J by 16 bases, with 15 bases between. V usage is TRBV10-3 and J usage is TRBJ1-5; possible D gene TRBD1, 5 bases. Sequenced here: peripheral blood, sampled 28 days after the second AZD1222 dose. The sequence derives from an adult who received the AZD1222 COVID-19 vaccine. The CDR3 loop is CAISQGREKHF. The CDR3, as DNA: TGTGCCATCAGTCAGGGCCGAGAAAAACATTTT.